This paragraph reports one T cell receptor (beta chain). These data belong to a study of blood T cell repertoires in COVID-19. As for the study in general: From the United States, Italy and Spain came samples of acute and convalescent COVID-19. The cDNA or gDNA used as material had been derived from T cells, B-cell-depleted T cells, or PBMCs.

How the authors handled the data: Researchers report that nucleated cell counts were estimated from reference gene primer amplification. Clones were read by immunoSEQ multiplex PCR, and TCRdb kept only the in-frame ones, dropping some. That table supplies the V and J calls and clone size; D and trimming were determined from the DNA. The sample lists 170,000 or so clones, more than 75% occurring once. CDR3 length: 13 residues. Trimming took 3 bases from V and 4 from J, leaving 7 bases between them. The V gene's germline CDR1 is MDHEN and CDR2 SYDVKM. The sequenced material came from PBMCs or T cells enriched from blood (not recorded which). The receptor comes from a woman aged 50 to 60 who had recovered from COVID-19. V usage is TRBV28 and J usage is TRBJ1-5, with D perhaps TRBD1 (5 bases). The DNA of the CDR3 is TGTGCCAGCAGTTTCGGGGGGAATCAGCCCCAGCATTTT. It encodes CASSFGGNQPQHF.